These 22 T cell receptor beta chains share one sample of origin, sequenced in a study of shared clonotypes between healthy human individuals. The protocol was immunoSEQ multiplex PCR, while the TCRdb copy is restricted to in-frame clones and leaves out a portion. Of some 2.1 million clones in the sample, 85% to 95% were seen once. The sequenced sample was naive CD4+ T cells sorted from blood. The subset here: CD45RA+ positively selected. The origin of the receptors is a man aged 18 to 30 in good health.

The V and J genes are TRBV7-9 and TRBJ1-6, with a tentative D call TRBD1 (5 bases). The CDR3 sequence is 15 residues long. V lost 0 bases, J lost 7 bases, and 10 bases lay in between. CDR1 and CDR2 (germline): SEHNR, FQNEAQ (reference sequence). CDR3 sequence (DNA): TGTGCCAGCAGCTTAGCGGGGACCTCCAATTCACCCCTCCACTTT. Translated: CASSLAGTSNSPLHF. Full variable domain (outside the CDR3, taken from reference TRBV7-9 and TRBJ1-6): DTGVSQNPRHKITKRGQNVTFRCDPISEHNRLYWYRQTLGQGPEFLTYFQNEAQLEKSRLLSDRFSAERPKGSFSTLEIQRTEQGDSAMYLCASSLAGTSNSPLHFGNGTRLTVT.

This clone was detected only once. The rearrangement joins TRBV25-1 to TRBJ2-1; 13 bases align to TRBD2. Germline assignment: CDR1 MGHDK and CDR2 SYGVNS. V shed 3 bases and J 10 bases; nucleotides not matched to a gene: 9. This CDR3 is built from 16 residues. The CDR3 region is CASSEAGLAGFGEQFF. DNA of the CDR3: TGTGCCAGCAGTGAGGCGGGACTAGCGGGATTCGGGGAGCAGTTCTTC. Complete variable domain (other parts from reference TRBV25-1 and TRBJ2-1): EADIYQTPRYLVIGTGKKITLECSQTMGHDKMYWYQQDPGMELHLIHYSYGVNSTEKGDLSSESTVSRIRTEHFPLTLESARPSHTSQYLCASSEAGLAGFGEQFFGPGTRLTVL.

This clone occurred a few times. Here the CDR3 reads CAWSVAGETQYF. The CDR3, as DNA: TGTGCCTGGAGTGTGGCAGGGGAGACCCAGTACTTC. V usage is TRBV30 and J usage is TRBJ2-5; D may be TRBD1 (5 bases). The CDR3 runs to 12 residues. Germline values: CDR1 GTSNPN, CDR2 SVGIG (reference sequence). V lost 0 bases to trimming and J lost 5 bases, with 7 bases between them.

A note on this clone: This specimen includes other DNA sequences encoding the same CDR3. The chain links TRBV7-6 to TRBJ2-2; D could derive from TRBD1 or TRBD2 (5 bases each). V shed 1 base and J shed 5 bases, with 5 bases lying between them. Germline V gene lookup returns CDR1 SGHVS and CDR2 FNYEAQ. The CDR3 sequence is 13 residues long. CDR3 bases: TGTGCCAGCAGCTTAGGGGGGACCGGGGAGCTGTTTTTT. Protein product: CASSLGGTGELFF.

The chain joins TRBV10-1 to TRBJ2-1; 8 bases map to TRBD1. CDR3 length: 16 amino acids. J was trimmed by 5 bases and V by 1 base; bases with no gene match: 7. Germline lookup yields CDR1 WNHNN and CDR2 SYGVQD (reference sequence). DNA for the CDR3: TGCGCCAGCAGTGAGTACGGGCAGGGGGCTGACAATGAGCAGTTCTTC. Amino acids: CASSEYGQGADNEQFF.

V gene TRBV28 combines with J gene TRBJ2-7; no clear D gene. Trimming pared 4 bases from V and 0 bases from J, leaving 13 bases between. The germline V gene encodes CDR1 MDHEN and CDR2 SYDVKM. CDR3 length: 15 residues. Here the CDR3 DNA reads TGTGCCAGCAGTTCCCCGCAAAAGAGCTCCTACGAGCAGTACTTC. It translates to CASSSPQKSSYEQYF.

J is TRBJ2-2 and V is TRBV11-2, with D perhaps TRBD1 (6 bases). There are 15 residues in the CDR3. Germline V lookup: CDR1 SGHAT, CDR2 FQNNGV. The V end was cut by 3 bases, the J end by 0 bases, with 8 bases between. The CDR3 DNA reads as TGTGCCAGCAGCTTGGGGACATCGAACACCGGGGAGCTGTTTTTT. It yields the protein CASSLGTSNTGELFF.

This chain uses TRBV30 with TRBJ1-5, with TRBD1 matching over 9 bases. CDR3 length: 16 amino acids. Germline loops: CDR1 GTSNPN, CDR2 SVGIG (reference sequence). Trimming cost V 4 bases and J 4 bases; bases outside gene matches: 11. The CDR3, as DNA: TGTGCCTGGACAGGCCGTGGGACAGGGAGTAATCAGCCCCAGCATTTT. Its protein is CAWTGRGTGSNQPQHF.

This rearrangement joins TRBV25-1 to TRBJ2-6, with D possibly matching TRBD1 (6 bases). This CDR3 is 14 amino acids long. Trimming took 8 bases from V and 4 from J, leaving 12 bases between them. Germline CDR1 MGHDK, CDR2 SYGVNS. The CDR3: CASQGTQGANVLTF. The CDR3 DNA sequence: TGTGCCAGCCAGGGGACCCAAGGGGCCAACGTCCTGACTTTC.

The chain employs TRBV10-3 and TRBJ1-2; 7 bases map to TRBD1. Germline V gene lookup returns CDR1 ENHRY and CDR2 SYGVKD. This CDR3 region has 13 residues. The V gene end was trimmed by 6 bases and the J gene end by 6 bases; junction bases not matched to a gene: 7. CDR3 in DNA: TGTGCCATCAGGCAGGGGGTAGGCGATGGCTACACCTTC. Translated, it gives CAIRQGVGDGYTF.

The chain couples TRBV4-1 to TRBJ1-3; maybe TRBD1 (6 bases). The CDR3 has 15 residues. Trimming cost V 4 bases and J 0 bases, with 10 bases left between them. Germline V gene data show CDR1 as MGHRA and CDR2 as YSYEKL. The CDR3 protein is CASSLATGSGNTIYF. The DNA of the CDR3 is TGCGCCAGCAGCCTAGCGACAGGCTCTGGAAACACCATATATTTT.

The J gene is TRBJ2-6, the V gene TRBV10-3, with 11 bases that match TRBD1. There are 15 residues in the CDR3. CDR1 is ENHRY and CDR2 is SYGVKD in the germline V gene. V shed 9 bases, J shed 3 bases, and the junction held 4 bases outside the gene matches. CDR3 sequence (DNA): TGTGCCATTACGGACAGGGGGCTTGGGGCCAACGTCCTGACTTTC. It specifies CAITDRGLGANVLTF.

The CDR3 DNA reads as TGTGCCAGCAGTGATGGGGGACTAGCGGGGACCGAGCAGTACTTC. Its translation: CASSDGGLAGTEQYF. V gene TRBV2 combines with J gene TRBJ2-7; TRBD2 matches at 13 bases. CDR1 is SNHLY, CDR2 FYNNEI, per germline. J gave up 6 bases and V 3 bases, and 5 bases lay outside the gene matches. The CDR3 runs to 15 residues. The full variable domain, in which reference TRBV2 and TRBJ2-7 provide the parts outside the CDR3, is EPEVTQTPSHQVTQMGQEVILRCVPISNHLYFYWYRQILGQKVEFLVSFYNNEISEKSEIFDDQFSVERPDGSNFTLKIRSTKLEDSAMYFCASSDGGLAGTEQYFGPGTRLTVT.

The CDR3 DNA is TGCAGCGGTACAGGGGGGGTGAACACTGAAGCTTTCTTT. This encodes CSGTGGVNTEAFF. The gene calls are TRBV29-1 and TRBJ1-1, with 8 bases that match TRBD1. The CDR3 has 13 residues. J lost 0 bases, V lost 7 bases, and 4 bases had no gene match. The V gene's germline CDR1 is SQVTM and CDR2 ANQGSEA.

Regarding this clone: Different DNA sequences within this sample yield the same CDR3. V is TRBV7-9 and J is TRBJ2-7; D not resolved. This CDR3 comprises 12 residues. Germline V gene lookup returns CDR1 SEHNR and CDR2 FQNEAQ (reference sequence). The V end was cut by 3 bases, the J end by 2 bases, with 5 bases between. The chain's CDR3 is CASSFGTYEQYF. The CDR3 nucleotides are TGTGCCAGCAGCTTCGGAACCTACGAGCAGTACTTC.

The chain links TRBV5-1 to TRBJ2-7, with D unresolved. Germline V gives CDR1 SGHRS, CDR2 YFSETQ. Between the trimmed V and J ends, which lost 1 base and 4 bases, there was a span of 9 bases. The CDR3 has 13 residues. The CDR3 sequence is CASSLSPAYEQYF. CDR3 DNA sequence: TGCGCCAGCAGCTTGTCCCCAGCTTACGAGCAGTACTTC. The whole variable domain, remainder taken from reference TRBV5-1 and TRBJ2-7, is KAGVTQTPRYLIKTRGQQVTLSCSPISGHRSVSWYQQTPGQGLQFLFEYFSETQRNKGNFPGRFSGRQFSNSRSEMNVSTLELGDSALYLCASSLSPAYEQYFGPGTRLTVT.

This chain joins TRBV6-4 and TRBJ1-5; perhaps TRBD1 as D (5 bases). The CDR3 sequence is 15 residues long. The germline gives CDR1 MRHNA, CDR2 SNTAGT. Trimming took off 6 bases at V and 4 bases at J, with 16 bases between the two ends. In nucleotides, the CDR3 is TGTGCCAGCAGGCCGGGGCCTGTGCGGAATCAGCCCCAGCATTTT. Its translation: CASRPGPVRNQPQHF.

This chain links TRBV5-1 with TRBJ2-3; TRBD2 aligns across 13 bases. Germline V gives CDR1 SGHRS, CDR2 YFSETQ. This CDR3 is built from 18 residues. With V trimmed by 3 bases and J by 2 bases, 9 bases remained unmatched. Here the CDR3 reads CASSSSGLAGAFTDTQYF. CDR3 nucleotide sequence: TGCGCCAGCAGCTCCTCAGGACTAGCGGGGGCCTTCACAGATACGCAGTATTTT.

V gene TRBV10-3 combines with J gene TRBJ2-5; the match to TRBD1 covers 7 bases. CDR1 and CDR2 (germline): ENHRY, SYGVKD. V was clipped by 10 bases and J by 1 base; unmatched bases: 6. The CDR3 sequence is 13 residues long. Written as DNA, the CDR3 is TGTGCCACGACAGGGTCGGCCCAAGAGACCCAGTACTTC. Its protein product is CATTGSAQETQYF.

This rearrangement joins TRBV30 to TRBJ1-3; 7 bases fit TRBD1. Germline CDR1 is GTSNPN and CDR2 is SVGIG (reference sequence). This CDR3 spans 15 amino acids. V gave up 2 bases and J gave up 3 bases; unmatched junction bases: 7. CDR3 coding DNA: TGTGCCTGGAGTCCTGACAGGGTGGGTGGAAACACCATATATTTT. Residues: CAWSPDRVGGNTIYF.

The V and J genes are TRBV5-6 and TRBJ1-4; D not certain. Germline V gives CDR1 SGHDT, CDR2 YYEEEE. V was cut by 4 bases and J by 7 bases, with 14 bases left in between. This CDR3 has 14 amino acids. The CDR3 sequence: CASSLLMSGEKLFF. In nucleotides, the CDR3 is TGTGCCAGCAGCCTCCTTATGAGTGGTGAAAAACTGTTTTTT.

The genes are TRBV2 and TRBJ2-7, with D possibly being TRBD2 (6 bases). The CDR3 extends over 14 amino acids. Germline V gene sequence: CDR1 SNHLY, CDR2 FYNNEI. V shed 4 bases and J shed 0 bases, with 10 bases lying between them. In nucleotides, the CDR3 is TGTGCCAGCAGTGGGGGGGATAGCTCCTACGAGCAGTACTTC. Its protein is CASSGGDSSYEQYF.